One sample yielded the 19 T cell receptor beta chains listed below, sequenced in a study of cytomegalovirus exposure and HLA in healthy donors. Use of 60 Vbeta and 13 Jbeta primers characterized the PCR. The protocol was immunoSEQ multiplex PCR, while the TCRdb copy is restricted to in-frame clones and leaves out a portion. This table has around 210,000 clones, around 85% appearing once. The source material was PBMCs. Every receptor here comes from a man aged 50-60 years in good health and CMV-seronegative.

This chain connects TRBV6-1 to TRBJ2-7, with 10 bases aligning to TRBD2. The CDR3 totals 15 residues. With V trimmed by 6 bases and J by 1 base, 6 bases remained unmatched. Looked up from germline, CDR1 is MNHNS and CDR2 is SASEGT. DNA of the CDR3: TGTGCCAGCAGGCCAGCGGGAGGGAGATCCTACGAGCAGTACTTC. Protein sequence: CASRPAGGRSYEQYF.

The V and J genes are TRBV23-1 and TRBJ2-7; D is uncertain. TRBV23-1 is identified as an open reading frame with a role that is uncertain. V lost 0 bases to trimming and J lost 2 bases, with 11 bases between them. This CDR3 has 15 residues. CDR3: CASSQSYIEPYEQYF. The CDR3 DNA sequence: TGCGCCAGCAGTCAATCTTACATCGAACCCTACGAGCAGTACTTC.

The genes are TRBV29-1 and TRBJ2-7, with 9 bases that match TRBD1. Germline CDR1 SQVTM, CDR2 ANQGSEA. The length of the CDR3 is 14 residues. With 8 bases clipped from V and 1 base from J, the junction kept 9 bases outside the gene matches. DNA of the CDR3: TGCAGCATTAAAGTAGGGACAGGGTCCTACGAGCAGTACTTC. Amino acid sequence: CSIKVGTGSYEQYF.

J is TRBJ2-2 and V is TRBV11-3; possible D gene TRBD2, 6 bases. The length of the CDR3 is 16 residues. CDR1 is SGHNT and CDR2 is YENEEA in the germline V gene. The V end was cut by 5 bases, the J end by 2 bases, with 15 bases between. The CDR3 sequence: CASSVGLSGNTGELFF. The DNA of the CDR3 is TGTGCCAGCAGCGTCGGACTTAGCGGAAACACCGGGGAGCTGTTTTTT.

This chain links TRBV19 with TRBJ2-5, with 9 bases aligning to TRBD1. The ends lost 7 bases at V and 4 bases at J; junction bases unmatched: 7. Germline lookup yields CDR1 LNHDA and CDR2 SQIVND (reference sequence). This CDR3 contains 14 residues. Here the CDR3 DNA reads TGTGCCAGTACCGCGACAGGGGGTGGAGAGACCCAGTACTTC. This codes for CASTATGGGETQYF.

The CDR3 is CASSETSGSIHEQYF. CDR3 nucleotides: TGTGCCAGCAGTGAGACTAGCGGGAGCATTCACGAGCAGTACTTC. This chain uses TRBV6-1 with TRBJ2-7, with 12 bases that match TRBD2. The CDR3 runs 15 residues. Germline-derived CDR1 and CDR2 are MNHNS and SASEGT. V dropped 3 bases and J dropped 5; count of bases not matched to a gene: 5.

The V and J genes are TRBV7-9 and TRBJ1-1; D is possibly TRBD1 (6 bases). Trimming pared 1 base from V and 2 bases from J, leaving 11 bases between. The CDR3 spans 15 residues. From germline, CDR1 is SEHNR and CDR2 FQNEAQ (reference sequence). The CDR3 spells CASSLVAGVNTEAFF. The CDR3 DNA follows: TGTGCCAGCAGCTTAGTAGCAGGGGTAAACACTGAAGCTTTCTTT.

With regard to this clone: The same CDR3 is also encoded by other DNA sequences in this sample. V gene TRBV30 combines with J gene TRBJ2-7; 9 bases are a match to TRBD2. Germline values: CDR1 GTSNPN, CDR2 SVGIG (reference sequence). This CDR3 contains 16 residues. Losses at the gene ends were 0 bases for V and 2 bases for J; bases not matched to a gene: 8. CDR3: CAWSVNSGSSPYEQYF. In DNA form, the CDR3 reads TGTGCCTGGAGTGTTAATAGCGGGAGTTCTCCCTACGAGCAGTACTTC.

The gene calls are TRBV5-1 and TRBJ2-7, with 7 bases fitting TRBD2. With 10 bases clipped from V and 7 bases from J, the junction kept 8 bases outside the gene matches. The CDR3 runs 11 residues. CDR1 and CDR2 (germline): SGHRS, YFSETQ. The CDR3: CASKAGEEQYF. The DNA for the CDR3 is TGCGCCTCAAAGGCGGGGGAAGAGCAGTACTTC.

This clone was counted once. The J gene is TRBJ2-7, the V gene TRBV27, with 9 positions matching TRBD2. Trimming took 0 bases from V and 2 from J; bases not matched to a gene: 5. Germline V CDR1 and CDR2: MNHEY, SMNVEV (reference sequence). The CDR3 runs 16 residues. The CDR3 reads CASSLSGAGGTYEQYF. The CDR3, as DNA: TGTGCCAGCAGTTTATCGGGGGCGGGAGGGACCTACGAGCAGTACTTC.

The chain has TRBV28 and TRBJ2-6; TRBD1 aligns across 9 bases. Germline trimming cut 6 bases from V and 0 bases from J; bases unmatched to any gene: 6. The germline CDR1 and CDR2 sequences are MDHEN and SYDVKM. CDR3 length: 17 amino acids. The CDR3: CASRPQGAGSGANVLTF. CDR3 DNA: TGTGCCAGCAGGCCACAGGGGGCCGGCTCTGGGGCCAACGTCCTGACTTTC.

The chain carries TRBV27 and TRBJ2-5, with D uncertain. The germline gives CDR1 MNHEY, CDR2 SMNVEV (reference sequence). V dropped 8 bases and J dropped 0 bases, with 7 bases sitting between them. CDR3 length equals 12 residues. CDR3: CASSSYQETQYF. The DNA of the CDR3 is TGTGCCAGCTCCTCGTACCAAGAGACCCAGTACTTC.

The chain combines TRBV2 with TRBJ2-5; D is undetermined. V was trimmed by 6 bases and J by 4 bases, leaving 9 bases between them. Germline CDR1 is SNHLY and CDR2 is FYNNEI. This CDR3 spans 12 amino acids. The CDR3 sequence: CASSPAGETQYF. CDR3 DNA: TGTGCCAGCAGCCCTGCCGGAGAGACCCAGTACTTC.

The V gene is TRBV28, the J gene TRBJ2-1; 8 bases are shared with TRBD1. Trimming at V came to 7 bases and at J to 2 bases, leaving 4 bases not matched to a gene. The CDR3 is 14 residues long. CDR1 MDHEN and CDR2 SYDVKM come from the germline V gene. DNA of the CDR3: TGTGCCAGCATCTCCAGGGGGCCCTACAATGAGCAGTTCTTC. Residues: CASISRGPYNEQFF.

J is TRBJ2-7 and V is TRBV11-2; perhaps TRBD1 as D (5 bases). CDR3 length equals 14 residues. CDR1 and CDR2 (germline): SGHAT, FQNNGV. The V gene lost 4 bases and the J gene lost 2 bases, with 12 bases spanning the gap. This CDR3 is CASSSLGRAYEQYF. DNA of the CDR3: TGTGCCAGCAGCTCTCTCGGCAGGGCCTACGAGCAGTACTTC.

This clone has a single count. The chain couples TRBV29-1 to TRBJ2-7; 11 nucleotides agree with TRBD2. Germline V gene sequence: CDR1 SQVTM, CDR2 ANQGSEA. The CDR3 has 14 amino acids. With 2 bases clipped from V and 6 bases from J, the junction kept 6 bases outside the gene matches. The CDR3 nucleotides are TGCAGCGTTGAAAAAGGACTAGCGGGCACCGAGCAGTACTTC. Its protein is CSVEKGLAGTEQYF.

This chain joins TRBV29-1 and TRBJ2-7, with 7 bases that match TRBD1. The CDR3 length is 14 residues. V shed 5 bases and J 3 bases; nucleotides not matched to a gene: 10. Germline V gives CDR1 SQVTM, CDR2 ANQGSEA. The CDR3 region has the DNA TGCAGCGTTAAAGGGGACAGCGAGCACTACGAGCAGTACTTC. Translation gives CSVKGDSEHYEQYF.

This chain joins TRBV28 and TRBJ1-3, with 10 bases fitting TRBD1. J lost 4 bases, V lost 7 bases, and 7 bases had no gene match. Germline V lookup: CDR1 MDHEN, CDR2 SYDVKM. There are 15 residues in the CDR3. This CDR3 is CASIRQGARGNTIYF. For the CDR3, the DNA is TGTGCCAGCATCCGACAGGGGGCGCGGGGAAACACCATATATTTT.

The genes are TRBV28 and TRBJ2-1; D is ambiguous. V shed 3 bases and J shed 3 bases, with 12 bases lying between them. CDR1 MDHEN and CDR2 SYDVKM come from the germline V gene. CDR3 length: 15 amino acids. CDR3 sequence: CASSFTAKLYNEQFF. The CDR3 region has the DNA TGTGCCAGCAGTTTCACAGCAAAACTCTACAATGAGCAGTTCTTC.